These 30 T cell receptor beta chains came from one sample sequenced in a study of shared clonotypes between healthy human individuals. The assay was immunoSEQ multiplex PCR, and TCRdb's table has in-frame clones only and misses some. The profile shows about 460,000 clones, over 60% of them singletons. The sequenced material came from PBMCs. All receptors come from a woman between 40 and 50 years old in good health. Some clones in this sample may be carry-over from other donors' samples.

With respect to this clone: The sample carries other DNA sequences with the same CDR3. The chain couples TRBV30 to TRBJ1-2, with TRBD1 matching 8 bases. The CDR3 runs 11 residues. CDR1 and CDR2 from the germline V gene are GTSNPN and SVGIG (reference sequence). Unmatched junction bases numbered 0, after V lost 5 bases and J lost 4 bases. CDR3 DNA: TGTGCCTGGGGGACAGGCTATGGCTACACCTTC. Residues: CAWGTGYGYTF.

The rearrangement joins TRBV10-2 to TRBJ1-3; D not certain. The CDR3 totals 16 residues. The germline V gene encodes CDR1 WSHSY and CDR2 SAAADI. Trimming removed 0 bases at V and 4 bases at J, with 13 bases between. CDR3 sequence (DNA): TGCGCCAGCAGTGAGTCCTGGGTGTCGGGCGGAAACACCATATATTTT. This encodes CASSESWVSGGNTIYF.

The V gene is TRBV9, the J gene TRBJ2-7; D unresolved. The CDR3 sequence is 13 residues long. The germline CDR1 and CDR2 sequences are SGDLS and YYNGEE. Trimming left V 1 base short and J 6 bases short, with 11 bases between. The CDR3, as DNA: TGTGCCAGCAGCGTACAATTCCTGGGCGAGCAGTACTTC. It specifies CASSVQFLGEQYF.

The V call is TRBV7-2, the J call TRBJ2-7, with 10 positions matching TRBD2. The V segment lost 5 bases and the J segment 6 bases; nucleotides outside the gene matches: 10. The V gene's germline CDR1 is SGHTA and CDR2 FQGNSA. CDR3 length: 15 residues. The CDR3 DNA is TGTGCCAGCAGCCCACTCCTCGGACTAGCGGCCGAGCAGTACTTC. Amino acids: CASSPLLGLAAEQYF.

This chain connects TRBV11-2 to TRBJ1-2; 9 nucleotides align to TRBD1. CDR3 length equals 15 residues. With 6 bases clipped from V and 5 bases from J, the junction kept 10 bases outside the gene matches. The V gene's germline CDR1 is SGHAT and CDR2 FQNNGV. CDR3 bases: TGTGCCAGCAGAACCGGGACAGGGTTACAGTATGGCTACACCTTC. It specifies CASRTGTGLQYGYTF.

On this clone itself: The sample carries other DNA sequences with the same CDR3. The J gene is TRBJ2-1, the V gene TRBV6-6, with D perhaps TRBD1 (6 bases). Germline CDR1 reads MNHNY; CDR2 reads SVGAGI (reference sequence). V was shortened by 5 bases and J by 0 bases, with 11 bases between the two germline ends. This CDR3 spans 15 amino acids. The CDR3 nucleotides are TGTGCCAGCAGTCAACAGGGTAGCTCCTACAATGAGCAGTTCTTC. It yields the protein CASSQQGSSYNEQFF.

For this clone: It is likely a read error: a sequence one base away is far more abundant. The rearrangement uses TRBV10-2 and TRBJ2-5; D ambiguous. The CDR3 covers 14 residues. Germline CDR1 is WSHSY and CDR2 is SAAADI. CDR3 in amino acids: CASGDNRRDGTQYF. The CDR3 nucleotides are TGCGCCAGCGGTGACAACCGGCGAGATGGGACCCAGTACTTC.

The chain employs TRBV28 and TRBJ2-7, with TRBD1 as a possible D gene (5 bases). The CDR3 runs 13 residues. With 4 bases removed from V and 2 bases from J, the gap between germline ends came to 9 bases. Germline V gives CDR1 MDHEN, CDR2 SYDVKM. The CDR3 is CASSSRTPYEQYF. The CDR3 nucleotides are TGTGCCAGCAGTTCTCGGACACCCTACGAGCAGTACTTC. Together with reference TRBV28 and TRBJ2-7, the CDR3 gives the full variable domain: DVKVTQSSRYLVKRTGEKVFLECVQDMDHENMFWYRQDPGLGLRLIYFSYDVKMKEKGDIPEGYSVSREKKERFSLILESASTNQTSMYLCASSSRTPYEQYFGPGTRLTVT.

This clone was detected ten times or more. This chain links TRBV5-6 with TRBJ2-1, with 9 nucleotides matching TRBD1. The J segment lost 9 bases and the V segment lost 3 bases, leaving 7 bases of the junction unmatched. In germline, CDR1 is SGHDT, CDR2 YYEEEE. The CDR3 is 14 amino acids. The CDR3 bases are TGTGCCAGCAGCTCCTACAGGGGGCTTGCTGAGCAGTTCTTC. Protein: CASSSYRGLAEQFF.

The CDR3 coding sequence is TGTGCCAGCAGTCTCCCTAGTTCTAACTATGGCTACACCTTC. Amino acids: CASSLPSSNYGYTF. This sequence joins TRBV28 and TRBJ1-2; D is unclear. Germline CDR1 MDHEN, CDR2 SYDVKM. The CDR3 totals 14 residues. V was shortened by 5 bases and J by 0 bases, with 10 bases between the two germline ends.

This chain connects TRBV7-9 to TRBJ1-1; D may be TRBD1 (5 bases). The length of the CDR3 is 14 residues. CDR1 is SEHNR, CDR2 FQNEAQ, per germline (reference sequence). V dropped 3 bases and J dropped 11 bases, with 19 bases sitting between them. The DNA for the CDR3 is TGTGCCAGCAGCTTTAGCCTCGGGACCGCCGACGCTTTCTTT. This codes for CASSFSLGTADAFF.

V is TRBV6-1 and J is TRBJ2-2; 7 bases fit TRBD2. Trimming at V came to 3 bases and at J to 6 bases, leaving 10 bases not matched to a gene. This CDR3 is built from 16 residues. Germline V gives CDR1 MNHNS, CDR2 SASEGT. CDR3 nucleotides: TGTGCCAGCAGTGAGGCTGGCGGGAGCCAACCCGGGGAGCTGTTTTTT. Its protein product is CASSEAGGSQPGELFF.

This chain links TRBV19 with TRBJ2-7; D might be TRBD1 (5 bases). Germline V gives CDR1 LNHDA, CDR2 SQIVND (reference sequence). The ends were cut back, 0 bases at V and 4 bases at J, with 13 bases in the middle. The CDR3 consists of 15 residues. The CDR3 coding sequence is TGTGCCAGTAGTATAGATCTTCGGCAGGGTTACGAGCAGTACTTC. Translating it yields CASSIDLRQGYEQYF.

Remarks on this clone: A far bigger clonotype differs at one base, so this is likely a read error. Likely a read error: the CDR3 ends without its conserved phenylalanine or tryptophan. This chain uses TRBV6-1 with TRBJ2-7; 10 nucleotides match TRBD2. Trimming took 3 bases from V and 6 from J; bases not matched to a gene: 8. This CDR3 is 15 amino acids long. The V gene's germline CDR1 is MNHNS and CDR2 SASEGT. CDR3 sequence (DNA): TGTGCCAGCAGTGAGGCTAGCGGGAGTGCAGGCGAGCAGTACTCC. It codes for CASSEASGSAGEQYS.

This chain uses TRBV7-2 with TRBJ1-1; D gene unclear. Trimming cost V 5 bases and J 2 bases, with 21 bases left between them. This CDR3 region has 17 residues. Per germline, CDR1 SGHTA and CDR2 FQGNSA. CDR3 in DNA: TGTGCCAGCAGCCGCCGCATACTCGATGCCTTTAACACTGAAGCTTTCTTT. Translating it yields CASSRRILDAFNTEAFF. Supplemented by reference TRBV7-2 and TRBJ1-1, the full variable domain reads GAGVSQSPSNKVTEKGKDVELRCDPISGHTALYWYRQSLGQGLEFLIYFQGNSAPDKSGLPSDRFSAERTGGSVSTLTIQRTQQEDSAVYLCASSRRILDAFNTEAFFGQGTRLTVV.

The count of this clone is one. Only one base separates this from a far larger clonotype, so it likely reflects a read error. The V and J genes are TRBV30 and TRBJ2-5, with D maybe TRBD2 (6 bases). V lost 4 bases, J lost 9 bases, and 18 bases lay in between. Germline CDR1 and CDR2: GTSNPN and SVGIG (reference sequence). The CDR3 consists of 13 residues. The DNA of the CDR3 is TGTGCCTGGATCGTGGGTGGGGGGTCGGCCCAGTACTTC. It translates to CAWIVGGGSAQYF. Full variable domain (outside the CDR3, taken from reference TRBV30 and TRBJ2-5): SQTIHQWPATLVQPVGSPLSLECTVEGTSNPNLYWYRQAAGRGLQLLFYSVGIGQISSEVPQNLSASRPQDRQFILSSKKLLLSDSGFYLCAWIVGGGSAQYFGPGTRLLVL.

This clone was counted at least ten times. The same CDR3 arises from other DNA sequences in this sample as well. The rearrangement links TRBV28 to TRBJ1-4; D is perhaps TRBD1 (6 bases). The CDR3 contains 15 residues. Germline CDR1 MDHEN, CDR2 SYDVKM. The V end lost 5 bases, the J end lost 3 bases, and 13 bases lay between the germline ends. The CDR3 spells CASSASGAANEKLFF. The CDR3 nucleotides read TGTGCCAGCAGTGCCTCGGGGGCAGCTAATGAAAAACTGTTTTTT.

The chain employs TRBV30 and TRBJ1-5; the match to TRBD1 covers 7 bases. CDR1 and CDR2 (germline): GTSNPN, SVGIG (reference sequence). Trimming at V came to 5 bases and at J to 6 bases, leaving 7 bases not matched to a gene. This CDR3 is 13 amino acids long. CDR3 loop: CAWRQGEFQPQHF. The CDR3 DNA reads TGTGCCTGGCGACAGGGCGAATTTCAGCCCCAGCATTTT.

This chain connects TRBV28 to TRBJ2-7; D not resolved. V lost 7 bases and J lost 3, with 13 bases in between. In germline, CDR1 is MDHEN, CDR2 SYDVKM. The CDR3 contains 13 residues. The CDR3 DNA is TGTGCCAGCATGCCCAGTTTGGTCTACGAGCAGTACTTC. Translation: CASMPSLVYEQYF.

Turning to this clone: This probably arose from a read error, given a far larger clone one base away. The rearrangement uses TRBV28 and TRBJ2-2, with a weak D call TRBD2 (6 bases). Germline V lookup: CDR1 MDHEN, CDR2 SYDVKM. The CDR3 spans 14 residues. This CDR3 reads CASSLTRNTGGLFF. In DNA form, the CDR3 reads TGTGCCAGCAGTTTAACCAGGAACACCGGGGGGCTGTTTTTT. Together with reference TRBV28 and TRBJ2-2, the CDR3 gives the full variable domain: DVKVTQSSRYLVKRTGEKVFLECVQDMDHENMFWYRQDPGLGLRLIYFSYDVKMKEKGDIPEGYSVSREKKERFSLILESASTNQTSMYLCASSLTRNTGGLFFGEGSRLTVL.

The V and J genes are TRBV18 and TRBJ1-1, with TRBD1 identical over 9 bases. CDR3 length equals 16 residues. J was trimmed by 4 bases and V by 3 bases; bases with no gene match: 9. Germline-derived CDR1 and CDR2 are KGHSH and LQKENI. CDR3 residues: CASSPIGTGKGTEAFF. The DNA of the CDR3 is TGTGCCAGCTCACCGATCGGGACAGGGAAGGGCACTGAAGCTTTCTTT.

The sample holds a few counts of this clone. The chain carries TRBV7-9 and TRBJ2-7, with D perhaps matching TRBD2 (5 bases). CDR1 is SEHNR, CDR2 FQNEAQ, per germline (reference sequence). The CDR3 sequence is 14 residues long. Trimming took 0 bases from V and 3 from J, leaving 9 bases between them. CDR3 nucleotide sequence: TGTGCCAGCAGCTTAGCGGCGGGTCACTACGAGCAGTACTTC. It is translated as CASSLAAGHYEQYF.

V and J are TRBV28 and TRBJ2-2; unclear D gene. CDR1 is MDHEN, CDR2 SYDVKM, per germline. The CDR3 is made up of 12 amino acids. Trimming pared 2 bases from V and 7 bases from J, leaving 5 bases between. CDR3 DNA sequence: TGTGCCAGCAGTTTACCAAGCGGGGAGCTGTTTTTT. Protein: CASSLPSGELFF.

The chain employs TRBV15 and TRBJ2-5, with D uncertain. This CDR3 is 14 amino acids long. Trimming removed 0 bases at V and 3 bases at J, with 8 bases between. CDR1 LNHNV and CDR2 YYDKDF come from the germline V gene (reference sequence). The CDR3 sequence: CATSRDRWEETQYF. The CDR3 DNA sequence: TGTGCCACCAGCAGAGATCGGTGGGAAGAGACCCAGTACTTC.

CDR3 nucleotides: TGCGCCAGCAGCCAAGTGAGGCTAGCGGGAGGGTTGGGGAACACCGGGGAGCTGTTTTTT. Translating gives CASSQVRLAGGLGNTGELFF. This chain joins TRBV4-1 and TRBJ2-2; 12 bases match TRBD2. The germline gives CDR1 MGHRA, CDR2 YSYEKL. The CDR3 is 20 amino acids. The junction had 10 bases not matched to a gene; V was cut back by 1 base and J by 1 base.

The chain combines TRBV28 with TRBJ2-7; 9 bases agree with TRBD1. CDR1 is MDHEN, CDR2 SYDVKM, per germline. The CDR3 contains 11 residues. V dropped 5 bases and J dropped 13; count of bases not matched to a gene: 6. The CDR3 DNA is TGTGCCAGCAGTGTAACAGGGGGCATCTACTTC. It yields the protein CASSVTGGIYF.

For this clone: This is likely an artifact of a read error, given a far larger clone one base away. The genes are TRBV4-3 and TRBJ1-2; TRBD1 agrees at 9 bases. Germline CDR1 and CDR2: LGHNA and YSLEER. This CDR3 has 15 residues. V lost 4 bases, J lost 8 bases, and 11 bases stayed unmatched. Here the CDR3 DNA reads TGCGCCAGCAGCCCGCCGGGACAGGGACAAAAGGGCTACACCTTC. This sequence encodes CASSPPGQGQKGYTF.

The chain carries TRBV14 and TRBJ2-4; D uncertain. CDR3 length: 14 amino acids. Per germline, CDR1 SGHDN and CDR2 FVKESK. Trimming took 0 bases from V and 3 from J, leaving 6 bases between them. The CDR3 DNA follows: TGTGCCAGCAGCCAAGATCCGGGCAAAAACATTCAGTACTTC. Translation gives CASSQDPGKNIQYF.

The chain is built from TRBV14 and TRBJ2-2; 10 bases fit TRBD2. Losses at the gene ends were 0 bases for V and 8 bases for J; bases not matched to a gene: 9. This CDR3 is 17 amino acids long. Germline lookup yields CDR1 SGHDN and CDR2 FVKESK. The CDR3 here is CASSQDLLAGRVGELFF. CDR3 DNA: TGTGCCAGCAGCCAAGATCTACTAGCGGGAAGGGTAGGGGAGCTGTTTTTT.

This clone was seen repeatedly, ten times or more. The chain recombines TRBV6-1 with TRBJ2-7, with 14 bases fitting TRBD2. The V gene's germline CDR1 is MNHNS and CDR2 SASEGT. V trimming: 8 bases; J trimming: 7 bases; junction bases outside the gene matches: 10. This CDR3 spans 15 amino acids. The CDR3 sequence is CASGGLAGVPEEQYF. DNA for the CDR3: TGTGCCAGCGGGGGACTAGCGGGAGTTCCTGAGGAGCAGTACTTC.